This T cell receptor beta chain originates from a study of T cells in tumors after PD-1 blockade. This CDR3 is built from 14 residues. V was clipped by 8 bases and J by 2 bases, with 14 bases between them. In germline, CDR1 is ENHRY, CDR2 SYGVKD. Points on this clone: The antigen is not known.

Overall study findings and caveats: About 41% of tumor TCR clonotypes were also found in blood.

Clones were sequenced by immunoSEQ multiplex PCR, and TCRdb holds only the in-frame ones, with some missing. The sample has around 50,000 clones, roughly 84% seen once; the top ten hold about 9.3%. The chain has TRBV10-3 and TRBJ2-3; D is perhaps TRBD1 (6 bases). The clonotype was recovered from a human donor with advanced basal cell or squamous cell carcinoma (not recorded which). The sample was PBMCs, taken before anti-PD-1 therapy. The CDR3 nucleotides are TGTGCCATCCGACCGGACAGAAACACAGATACGCAGTATTTT. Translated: CAIRPDRNTDTQYF.